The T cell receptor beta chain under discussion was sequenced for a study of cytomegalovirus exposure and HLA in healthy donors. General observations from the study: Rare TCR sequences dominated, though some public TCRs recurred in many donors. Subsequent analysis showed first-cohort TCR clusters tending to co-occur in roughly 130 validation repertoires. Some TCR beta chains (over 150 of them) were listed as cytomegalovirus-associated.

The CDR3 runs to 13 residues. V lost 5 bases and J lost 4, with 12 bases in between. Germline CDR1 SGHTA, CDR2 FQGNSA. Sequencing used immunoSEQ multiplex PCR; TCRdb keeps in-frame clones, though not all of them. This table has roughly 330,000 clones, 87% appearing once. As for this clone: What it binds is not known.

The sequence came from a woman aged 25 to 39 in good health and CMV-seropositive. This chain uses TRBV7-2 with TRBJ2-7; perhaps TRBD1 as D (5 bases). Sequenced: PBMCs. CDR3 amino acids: CASSPGSFYEQYF. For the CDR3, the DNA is TGTGCCAGCAGCCCAGGGTCGTTTTACGAGCAGTACTTC.